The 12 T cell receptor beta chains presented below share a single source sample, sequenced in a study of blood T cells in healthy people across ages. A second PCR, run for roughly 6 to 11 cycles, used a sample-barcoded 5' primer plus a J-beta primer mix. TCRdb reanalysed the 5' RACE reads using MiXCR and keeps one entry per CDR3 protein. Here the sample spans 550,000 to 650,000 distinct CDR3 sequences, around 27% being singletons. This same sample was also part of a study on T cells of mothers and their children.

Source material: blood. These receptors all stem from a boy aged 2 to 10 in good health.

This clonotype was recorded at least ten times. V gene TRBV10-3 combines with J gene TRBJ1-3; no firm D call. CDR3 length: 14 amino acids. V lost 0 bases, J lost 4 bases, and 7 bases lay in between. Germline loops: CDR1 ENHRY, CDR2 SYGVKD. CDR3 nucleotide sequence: TGTGCCATCAGTGAGTCAGGCACGGGAAACACCATATATTTT. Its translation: CAISESGTGNTIYF.

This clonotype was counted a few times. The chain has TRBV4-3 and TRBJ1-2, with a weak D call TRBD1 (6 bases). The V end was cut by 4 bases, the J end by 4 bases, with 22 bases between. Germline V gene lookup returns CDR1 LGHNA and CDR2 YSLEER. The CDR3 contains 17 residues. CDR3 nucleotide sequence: TGCGCCAGCAGCCTCCACCTCGAGGGGGGCGGGATCTATGGCTACACCTTC. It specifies CASSLHLEGGGIYGYTF.

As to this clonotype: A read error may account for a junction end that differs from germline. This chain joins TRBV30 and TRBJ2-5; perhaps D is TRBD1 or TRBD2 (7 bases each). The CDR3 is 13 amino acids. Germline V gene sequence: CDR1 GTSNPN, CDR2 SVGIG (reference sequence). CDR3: CAWRLTGRETQYF. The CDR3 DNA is TGTGCCTGGAGGTTGACAGGGAGGGAGACCCAGTACTTT.

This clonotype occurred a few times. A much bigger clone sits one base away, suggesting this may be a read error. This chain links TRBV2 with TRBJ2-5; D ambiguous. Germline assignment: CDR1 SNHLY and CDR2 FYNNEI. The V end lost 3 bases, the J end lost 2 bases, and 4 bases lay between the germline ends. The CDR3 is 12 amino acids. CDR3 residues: CASSDGQETQYF. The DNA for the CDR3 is TGTGCCAGCAGTGACGGACAAGAGACCCAGTACTTC. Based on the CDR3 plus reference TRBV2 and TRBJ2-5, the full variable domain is EPEVTQTPSHQVTQMGQEVILRCVPISNHLYFYWYRQILGQKVEFLVSFYNNEISEKSEIFDDQFSVERPDGSNFTLKIRSTKLEDSAMYFCASSDGQETQYFGPGTRLLVL.

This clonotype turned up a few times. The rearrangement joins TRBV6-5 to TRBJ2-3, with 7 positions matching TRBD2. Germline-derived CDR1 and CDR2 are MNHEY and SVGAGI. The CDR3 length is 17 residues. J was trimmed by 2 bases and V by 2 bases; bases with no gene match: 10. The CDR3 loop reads CASSYGTGGGYTDTQYF. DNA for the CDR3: TGTGCCAGCAGTTACGGCACGGGGGGTGGGTACACAGATACGCAGTATTTT.

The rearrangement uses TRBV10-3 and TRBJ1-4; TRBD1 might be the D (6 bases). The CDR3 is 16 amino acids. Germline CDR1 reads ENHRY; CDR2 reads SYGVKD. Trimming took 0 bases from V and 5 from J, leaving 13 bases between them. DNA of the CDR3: TGTGCCATCAGTGAGTCGTCGGGGAGGGGGAATGAAAAACTGTTTTTT. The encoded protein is CAISESSGRGNEKLFF.

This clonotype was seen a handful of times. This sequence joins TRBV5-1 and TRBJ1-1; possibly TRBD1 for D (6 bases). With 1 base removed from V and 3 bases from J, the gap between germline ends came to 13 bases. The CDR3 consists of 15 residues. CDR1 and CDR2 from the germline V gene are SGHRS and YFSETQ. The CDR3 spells CASSLRGRGDTEAFF. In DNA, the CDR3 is TGCGCCAGCAGCTTGCGCGGCAGGGGCGACACTGAAGCTTTCTTT.

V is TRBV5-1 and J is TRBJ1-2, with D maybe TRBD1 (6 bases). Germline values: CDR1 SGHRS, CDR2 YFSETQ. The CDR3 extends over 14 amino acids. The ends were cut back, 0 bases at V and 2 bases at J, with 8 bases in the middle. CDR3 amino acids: CASSLGQENYGYTF. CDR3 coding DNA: TGCGCCAGCAGCTTGGGACAGGAAAACTATGGCTACACCTTC.

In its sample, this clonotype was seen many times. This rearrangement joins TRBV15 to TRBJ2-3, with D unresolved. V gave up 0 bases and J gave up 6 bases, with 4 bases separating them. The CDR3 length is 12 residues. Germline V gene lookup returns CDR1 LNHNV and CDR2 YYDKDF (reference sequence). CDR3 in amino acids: CATSRDVDTQYF. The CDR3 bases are TGTGCCACCAGCAGAGACGTTGATACGCAGTATTTT.

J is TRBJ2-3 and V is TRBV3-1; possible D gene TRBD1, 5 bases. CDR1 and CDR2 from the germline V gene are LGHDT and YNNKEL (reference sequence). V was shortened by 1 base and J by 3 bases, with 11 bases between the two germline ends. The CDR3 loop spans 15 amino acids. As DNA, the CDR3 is TGTGCCAGCAGCCAAGTGAAGGCAGGGACAGATACGCAGTATTTT. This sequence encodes CASSQVKAGTDTQYF.

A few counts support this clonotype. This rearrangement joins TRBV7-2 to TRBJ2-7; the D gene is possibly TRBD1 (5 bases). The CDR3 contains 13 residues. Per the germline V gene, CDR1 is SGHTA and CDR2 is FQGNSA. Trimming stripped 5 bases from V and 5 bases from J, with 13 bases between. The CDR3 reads CASSPTTVHEQYF. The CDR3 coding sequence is TGTGCCAGCAGCCCAACGACAGTGCACGAGCAGTACTTC.

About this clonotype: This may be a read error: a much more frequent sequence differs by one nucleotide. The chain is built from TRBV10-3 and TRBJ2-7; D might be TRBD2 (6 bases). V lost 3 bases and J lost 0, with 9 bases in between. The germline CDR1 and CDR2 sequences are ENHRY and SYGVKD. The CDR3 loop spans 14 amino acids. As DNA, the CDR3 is TGTGCCATCAGTGAAGGAGGGAACTCCTACGAGCAGTACTTC. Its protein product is CAISEGGNSYEQYF.